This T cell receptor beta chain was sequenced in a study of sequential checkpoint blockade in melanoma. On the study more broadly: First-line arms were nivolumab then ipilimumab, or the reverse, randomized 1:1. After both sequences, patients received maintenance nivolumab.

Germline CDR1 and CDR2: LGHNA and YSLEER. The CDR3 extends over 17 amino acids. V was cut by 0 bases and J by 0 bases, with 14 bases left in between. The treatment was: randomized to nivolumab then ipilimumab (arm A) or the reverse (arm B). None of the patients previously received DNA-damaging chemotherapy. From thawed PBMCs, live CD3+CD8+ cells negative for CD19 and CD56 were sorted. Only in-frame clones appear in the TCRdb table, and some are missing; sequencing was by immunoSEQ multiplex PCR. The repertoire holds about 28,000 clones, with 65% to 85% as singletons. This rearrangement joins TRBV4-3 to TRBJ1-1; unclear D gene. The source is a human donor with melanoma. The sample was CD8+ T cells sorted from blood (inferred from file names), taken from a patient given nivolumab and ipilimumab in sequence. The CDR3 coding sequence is TGCGCCAGCAGCCAAGAACGCGTTTCACTCATGAACACTGAAGCTTTCTTT. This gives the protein CASSQERVSLMNTEAFF.